This TCR beta chain was profiled in a study of OX40 agonist ivuxolimab in advanced cancers. Across the whole study: An anti-OX40 (CD134) antibody with agonistic activity, ivuxolimab, was administered to patients. Regarding the study as a whole: Circulating CD4+ and CD8+ T cells showed clonal expansion by week 6 at 0.1 to 3.0 mg/kg.

Remarks on this clone: Antigen: not known.

This CDR3 is 17 amino acids long. The V gene's germline CDR1 is SGHDT and CDR2 YYEEEE. V shed 4 bases, J shed 5 bases, and the junction held 16 bases outside the gene matches. Some clones are missing from TCRdb's copy, which holds only in-frame ones; the method was immunoSEQ multiplex PCR. The profile covers tens of thousands of clones, with 89% appearing a single time and more than 9% taken by the ten largest. Excluded were patients having autoimmune disease history or systemic immunosuppression. The sample here was CD4+ or CD8+ T cells sorted from blood, taken in a trial of the OX40 agonist ivuxolimab. The TCR originated in an adult with an advanced solid tumor such as melanoma, head and neck, liver or kidney cancer. The chain links TRBV5-6 to TRBJ2-5, with 8 nucleotides matching TRBD2. The CDR3 DNA follows: TGTGCCAGCAGCCCCCACCGCAGGGGCGGGAGGTCTGAGACCCAGTACTTC. It specifies CASSPHRRGGRSETQYF.